The rows below give T cell receptor beta chains drawn from one sample of a study of T cell responses to AZD1222 COVID-19 vaccine. Assay: immunoSEQ multiplex PCR; the TCRdb copy retains only in-frame clones and omits some. The sample has 50,000 to 60,000 clones, around nine tenths seen once. The material sequenced was peripheral blood, taken on day 0 of AZD1222 vaccination. These receptors came from an adult in good health. Both conserved end residues are part of each CDR3. The D gene is left open where the match is weak. Size is stated for part of the rows, as once, few or many counts, or as a class when the clone is expanded.

NA,TRBV5-5,TRBJ2-5,NA,CASSQLREPGETQYF,TGTGCCAGCAGCCAACTCCGGGAACCGGGAGAGACCCAGTACTTC
NA,TRBV20-1,TRBJ1-4,NA,CSASGRRNEKLFF,TGCAGTGCTAGTGGTAGGCGGAATGAAAAACTGTTTTTT
NA,TRBV19,TRBJ2-2,few,CASADRFNTGELFF,TGTGCCTCCGCGGACAGATTTAACACCGGGGAGCTGTTTTTT
NA,TRBV4-1,TRBJ2-7,NA,CASSRGLGAYEQYF,TGCGCCAGCAGCCGGGGACTTGGGGCCTACGAGCAGTACTTT
NA,TRBV7-3,TRBJ2-2,NA,CASSLSGQNTGELFF,TGTGCCAGCAGCTTAAGCGGACAGAACACCGGGGAGCTGTTTTTT
NA,TRBV5-6,TRBJ2-6,NA,CASSFRSSGANVLTF,TGTGCCAGCAGCTTCCGAAGCTCAGGGGCCAACGTCCTGACTTTC
NA,TRBV7-2,TRBJ2-3,NA,CASSLIALNLDTQYF,TGTGCCAGCAGCTTAATCGCGTTGAATCTGGATACGCAGTATTTT
NA,TRBV10-3,TRBJ1-5,NA,CAIRQGGSDQPQHF,TGTGCCATCAGACAGGGTGGATCCGATCAGCCCCAGCATTTT
TRBD1,TRBV5-5,TRBJ1-6,once,CASSLAYGQGFYNSPLHF,TGTGCCAGCAGCTTGGCCTATGGACAGGGGTTTTATAATTCACCCCTCCACTTT
NA,TRBV7-8,TRBJ1-5,NA,CASSPRRDNQPQHF,TGTGCCAGCAGCCCCCGACGGGACAATCAGCCCCAGCATTTT
NA,TRBV11-2,TRBJ1-1,once,CASSLDSNTEAFF,TGTGCCAGCAGCTTAGATAGCAACACTGAAGCTTTCTTT
NA,TRBV12-5,TRBJ2-2,NA,CASGLNTGELFF,TGTGCTAGTGGTTTGAACACCGGGGAGCTGTTTTTT
TRBD1,TRBV7-2,TRBJ2-1,NA,CASSGQGANNEQFF,TGTGCCAGCAGTGGACAGGGGGCAAACAATGAGCAGTTCTTC
NA,TRBV6-5,TRBJ2-1,once,CASNRGAGNNEQFF,TGTGCCAGCAACCGGGGGGCCGGGAACAATGAGCAGTTCTTC
NA,TRBV23-1,TRBJ2-3,NA,CASSQPTLRPMSPQYF,TGCGCCAGCAGTCAACCAACCTTACGACCTATGTCGCCGCAGTATTTT
NA,TRBV11-3,TRBJ2-3,NA,CATSTERGDTQYF,TGTGCCACCAGCACCGAGAGGGGGGATACGCAGTATTTT
TRBD2,TRBV19,TRBJ2-7,NA,CASSIGGGAYEQYF,TGTGCCAGTAGTATCGGGGGGGGCGCGTACGAGCAGTACTTC
NA,TRBV4-1,TRBJ1-3,NA,CASSQGRQAYSGNTIYF,TGCGCCAGCAGCCAAGGCCGCCAGGCCTATTCTGGAAACACCATATATTTT
NA,TRBV7-9,TRBJ2-7,NA,CASSLSLGRAYEQYF,TGTGCCAGCAGCTTAAGTTTGGGTAGGGCCTACGAGCAGTACTTC
NA,TRBV11-2,TRBJ1-3,NA,CASSPSTPGFGNTIYF,TGTGCCAGCAGCCCCTCCACGCCGGGATTTGGAAACACCATATATTTT
TRBD2,TRBV7-9,TRBJ2-1,NA,CASSYGTSGNEQFF,TGTGCCAGCAGCTACGGGACTAGCGGAAATGAGCAGTTCTTC
NA,TRBV6-1,TRBJ1-6,NA,CASSETLGDNSPLHF,TGTGCCAGCAGTGAAACCCTGGGGGATAATTCACCCCTCCACTTT
TRBD1,TRBV25-1,TRBJ2-7,NA,CASSDGTGGEQYF,TGTGCCAGCAGTGACGGGACAGGGGGCGAGCAGTACTTC
NA,TRBV3-1/TRBV3-2,TRBJ1-6,NA,CASSLNNSPLHF,TGTGCCAGCAGCCTTAATAATTCACCCCTCCACTTT
NA,TRBV4-1,TRBJ2-7,few,CASSQAVAIEQYF,TGCGCCAGCAGCCAAGCGGTGGCCATCGAGCAGTACTTC
TRBD2,TRBV7-3,TRBJ2-1,NA,CASSLRPGLAENEQFF,TGTGCCAGCAGCTTAAGACCGGGACTAGCGGAGAATGAGCAGTTCTTC
NA,TRBV6-6,TRBJ1-4,NA,CASSYSREKLFF,TGTGCCAGCAGTTACTCGCGGGAAAAACTGTTTTTT
TRBD2,TRBV11-3,TRBJ2-1,NA,CASSGSALAGGREQFF,TGTGCCAGCAGCGGTTCTGCTCTAGCGGGAGGGCGAGAGCAGTTCTTC